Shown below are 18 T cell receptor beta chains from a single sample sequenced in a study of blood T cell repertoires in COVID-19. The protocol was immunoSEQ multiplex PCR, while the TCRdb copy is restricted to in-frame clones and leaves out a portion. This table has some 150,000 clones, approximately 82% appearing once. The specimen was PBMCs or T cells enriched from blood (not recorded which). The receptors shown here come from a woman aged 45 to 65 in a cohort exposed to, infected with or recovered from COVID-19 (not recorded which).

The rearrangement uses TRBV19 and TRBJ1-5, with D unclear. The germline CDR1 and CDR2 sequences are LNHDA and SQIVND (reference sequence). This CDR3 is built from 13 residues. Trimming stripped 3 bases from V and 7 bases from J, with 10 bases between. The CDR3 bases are TGTGCCAGTAGTATCGGGAACGAACAGCCCCAGCATTTT. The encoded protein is CASSIGNEQPQHF.

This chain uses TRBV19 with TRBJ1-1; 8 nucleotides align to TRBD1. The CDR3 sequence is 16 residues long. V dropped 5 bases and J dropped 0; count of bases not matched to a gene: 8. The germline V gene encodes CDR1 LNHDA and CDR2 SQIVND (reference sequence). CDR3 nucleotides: TGTGCCAGTAGTTTAAGGACAGGGAACATGAACACTGAAGCTTTCTTT. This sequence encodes CASSLRTGNMNTEAFF.

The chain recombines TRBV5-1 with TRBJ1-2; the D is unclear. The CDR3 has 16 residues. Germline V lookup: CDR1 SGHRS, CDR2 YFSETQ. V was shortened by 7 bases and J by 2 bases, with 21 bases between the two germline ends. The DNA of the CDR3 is TGCGCCAGCGGAGGACCCGCGGACGGGCCCAACTATGGCTACACCTTC. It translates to CASGGPADGPNYGYTF.

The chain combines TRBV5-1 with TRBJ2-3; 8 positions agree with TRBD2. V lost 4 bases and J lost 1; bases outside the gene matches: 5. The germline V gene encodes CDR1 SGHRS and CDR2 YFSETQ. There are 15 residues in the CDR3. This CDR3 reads CASSPLGGGTDTQYF. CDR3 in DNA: TGCGCCAGCAGCCCCCTCGGGGGGGGCACAGATACGCAGTATTTT. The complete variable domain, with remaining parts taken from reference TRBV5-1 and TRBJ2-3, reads KAGVTQTPRYLIKTRGQQVTLSCSPISGHRSVSWYQQTPGQGLQFLFEYFSETQRNKGNFPGRFSGRQFSNSRSEMNVSTLELGDSALYLCASSPLGGGTDTQYFGPGTRLTVL.

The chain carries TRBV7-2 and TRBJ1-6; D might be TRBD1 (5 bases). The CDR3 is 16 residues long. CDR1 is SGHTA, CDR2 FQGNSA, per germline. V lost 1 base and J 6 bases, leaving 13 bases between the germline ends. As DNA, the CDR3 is TGTGCCAGCAGCTTAGGGGGCCAGGGAACTAATTCACCCCTCCACTTT. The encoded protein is CASSLGGQGTNSPLHF. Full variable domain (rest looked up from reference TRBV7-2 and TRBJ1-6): GAGVSQSPSNKVTEKGKDVELRCDPISGHTALYWYRQSLGQGLEFLIYFQGNSAPDKSGLPSDRFSAERTGGSVSTLTIQRTQQEDSAVYLCASSLGGQGTNSPLHFGNGTRLTVT.

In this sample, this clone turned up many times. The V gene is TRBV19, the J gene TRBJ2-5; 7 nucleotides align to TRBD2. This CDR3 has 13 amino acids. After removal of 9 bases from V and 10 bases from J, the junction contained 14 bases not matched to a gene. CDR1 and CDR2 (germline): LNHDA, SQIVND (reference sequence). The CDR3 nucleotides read TGTGCCAGGCCCGGGGACCGCGGGGGTTACCAGTACTTC. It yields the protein CARPGDRGGYQYF.

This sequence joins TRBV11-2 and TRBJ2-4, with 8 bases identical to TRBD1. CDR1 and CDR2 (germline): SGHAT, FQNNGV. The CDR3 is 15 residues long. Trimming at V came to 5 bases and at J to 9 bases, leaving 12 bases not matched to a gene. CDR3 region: CASSPTRAGGFIQYF. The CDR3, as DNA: TGTGCCAGCAGCCCAACCCGAGCAGGGGGCTTCATTCAGTACTTC.

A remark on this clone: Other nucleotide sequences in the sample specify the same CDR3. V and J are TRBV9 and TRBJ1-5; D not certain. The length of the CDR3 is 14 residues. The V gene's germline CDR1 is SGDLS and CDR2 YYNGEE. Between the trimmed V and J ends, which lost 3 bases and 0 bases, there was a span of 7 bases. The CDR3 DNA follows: TGTGCCAGCAGCGCTACAGATAGCAATCAGCCCCAGCATTTT. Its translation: CASSATDSNQPQHF.

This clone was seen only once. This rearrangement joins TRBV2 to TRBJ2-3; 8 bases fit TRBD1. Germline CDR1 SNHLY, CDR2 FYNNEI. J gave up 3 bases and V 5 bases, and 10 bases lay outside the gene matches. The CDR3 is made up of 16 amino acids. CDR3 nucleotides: TGTGCCAGCAGTCAAGACCCGACAGGGGCAACAGATACGCAGTATTTT. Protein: CASSQDPTGATDTQYF.

In DNA, the CDR3 is TGTGCCAGCAGCGACAGGGGAAGGGGGGGCTACACCTTC. Its protein is CASSDRGRGGYTF. The chain recombines TRBV6-5 with TRBJ1-2; 8 bases line up with TRBD1. Germline CDR1 is MNHEY and CDR2 is SVGAGI. V trimming: 6 bases; J trimming: 8 bases; junction bases outside the gene matches: 8. The CDR3 loop spans 13 amino acids.

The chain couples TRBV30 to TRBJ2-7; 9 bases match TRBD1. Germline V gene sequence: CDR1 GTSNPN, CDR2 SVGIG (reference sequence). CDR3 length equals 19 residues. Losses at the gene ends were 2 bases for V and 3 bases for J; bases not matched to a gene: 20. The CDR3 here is CAWSSRIYSPGTGIYEQYF. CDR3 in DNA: TGTGCCTGGAGTTCTCGAATTTATTCCCCCGGGACAGGGATCTACGAGCAGTACTTC.

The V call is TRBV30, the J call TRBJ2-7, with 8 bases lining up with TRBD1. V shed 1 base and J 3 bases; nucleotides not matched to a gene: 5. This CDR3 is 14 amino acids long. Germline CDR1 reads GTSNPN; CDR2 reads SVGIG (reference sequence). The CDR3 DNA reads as TGTGCCTGGAGTGGGACAGGGCCCGGCTACGAGCAGTACTTC. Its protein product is CAWSGTGPGYEQYF.

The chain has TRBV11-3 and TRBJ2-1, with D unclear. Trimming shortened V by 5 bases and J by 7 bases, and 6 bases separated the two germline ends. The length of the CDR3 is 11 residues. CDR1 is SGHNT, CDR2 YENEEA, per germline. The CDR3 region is CASSKENEQFF. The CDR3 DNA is TGTGCCAGCAGCAAAGAGAATGAGCAGTTCTTC. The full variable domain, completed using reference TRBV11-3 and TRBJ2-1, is EAGVVQSPRYKIIEKKQPVAFWCNPISGHNTLYWYLQNLGQGPELLIRYENEEAVDDSQLPKDRFSAERLKGVDSTLKIQPAELGDSAVYLCASSKENEQFFGPGTRLTVL.

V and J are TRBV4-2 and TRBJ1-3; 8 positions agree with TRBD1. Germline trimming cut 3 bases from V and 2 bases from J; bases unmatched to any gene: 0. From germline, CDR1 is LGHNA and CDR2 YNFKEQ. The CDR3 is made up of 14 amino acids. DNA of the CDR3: TGTGCCAGCAGCCAGACAGGGGCTGGAAACACCATATATTTT. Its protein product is CASSQTGAGNTIYF.

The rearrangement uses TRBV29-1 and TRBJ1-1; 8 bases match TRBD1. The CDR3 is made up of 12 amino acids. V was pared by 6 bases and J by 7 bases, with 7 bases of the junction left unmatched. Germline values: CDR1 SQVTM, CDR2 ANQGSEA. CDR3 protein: CSVGTGVGEAFF. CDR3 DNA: TGCAGCGTGGGGACAGGCGTTGGTGAAGCTTTCTTT.

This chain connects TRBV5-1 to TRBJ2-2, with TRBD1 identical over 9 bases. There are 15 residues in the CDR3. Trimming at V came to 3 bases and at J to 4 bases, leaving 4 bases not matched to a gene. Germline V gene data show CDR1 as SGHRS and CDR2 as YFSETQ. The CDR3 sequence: CASSSGTGITGELFF. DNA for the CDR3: TGCGCCAGCAGCTCCGGGACAGGGATCACCGGGGAGCTGTTTTTT.

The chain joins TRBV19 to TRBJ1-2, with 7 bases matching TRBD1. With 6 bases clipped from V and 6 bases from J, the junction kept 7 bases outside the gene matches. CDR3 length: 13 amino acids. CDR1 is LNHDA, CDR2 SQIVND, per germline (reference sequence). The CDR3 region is CASRGGGIDGYTF. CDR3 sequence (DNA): TGTGCCAGTAGAGGGGGCGGTATTGATGGCTACACCTTC.

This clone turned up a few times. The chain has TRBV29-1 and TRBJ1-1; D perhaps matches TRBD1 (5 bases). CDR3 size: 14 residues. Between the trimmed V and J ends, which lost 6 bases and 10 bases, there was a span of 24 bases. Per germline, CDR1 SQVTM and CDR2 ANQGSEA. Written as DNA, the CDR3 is TGCAGCGTCCAAACCGGGACTTTTAGGGTGGGAGCTTTCTTT. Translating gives CSVQTGTFRVGAFF.